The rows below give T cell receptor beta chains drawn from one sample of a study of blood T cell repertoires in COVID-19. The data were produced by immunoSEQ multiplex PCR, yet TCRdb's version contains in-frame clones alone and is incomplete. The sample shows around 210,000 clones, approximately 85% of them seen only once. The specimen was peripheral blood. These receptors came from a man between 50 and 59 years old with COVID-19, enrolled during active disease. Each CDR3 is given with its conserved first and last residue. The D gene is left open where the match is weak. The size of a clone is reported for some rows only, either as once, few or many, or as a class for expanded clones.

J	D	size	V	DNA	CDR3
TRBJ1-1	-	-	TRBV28	TGTGCCAGCAGTTTACAGGGGTGGGACACTGAAGCTTTCTTT	CASSLQGWDTEAFF
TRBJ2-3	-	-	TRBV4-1	TGCGCCAGCAGCCAAGATACGGAGGATACGCAGTATTTT	CASSQDTEDTQYF
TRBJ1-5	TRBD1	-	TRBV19	TGTGCCAGTAGTAGGACAGGGGGCCGCAATCAGCCCCAGCATTTT	CASSRTGGRNQPQHF
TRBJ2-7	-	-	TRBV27	TGTGCCAGCAGACGGTTGGGGCTATACGAGCAGTACTTC	CASRRLGLYEQYF
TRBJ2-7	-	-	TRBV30	TGTGCCTGGAGCCAGGGGATAGGCGAGCAGTACTTC	CAWSQGIGEQYF
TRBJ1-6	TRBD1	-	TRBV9	TGTGCCAGCAGCCCCGGACAGGGTACGGGCTCCTATAATTCACCCCTCCACTTT	CASSPGQGTGSYNSPLHF
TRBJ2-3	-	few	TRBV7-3	TGTGCCAGCAGCTTCGGTGGAGGGGCCACAGATACGCAGTATTTT	CASSFGGGATDTQYF
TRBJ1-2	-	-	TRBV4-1	TGCGCCAGCACCGGGTTTAACTATGGCTACACCTTC	CASTGFNYGYTF
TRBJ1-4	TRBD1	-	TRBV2	TGTGCCAGCAGGCCGGGTTGGGGGACAGGGCACAATGAAAAACTGTTTTTT	CASRPGWGTGHNEKLFF
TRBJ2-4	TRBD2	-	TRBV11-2	TGTGCCAGCAGCTCCGGACTAGCGGGGGATCGGTACTTC	CASSSGLAGDRYF
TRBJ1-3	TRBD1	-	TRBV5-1	TGCGCCAGCAGCTCCTCCCCGACAGGGACTGGAAACACCATATATTTT	CASSSSPTGTGNTIYF
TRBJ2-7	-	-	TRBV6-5	TGTGCCAGCAGTTACTCGCTAGTGAACTACGAGCAGTACTTC	CASSYSLVNYEQYF
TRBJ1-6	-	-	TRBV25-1	TGTGCCAGCAGTGAAGGGGCAGGCTTCTATAATTCACCCCTCCACTTT	CASSEGAGFYNSPLHF
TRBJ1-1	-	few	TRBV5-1	TGCGCCAGCACCGGGACACTAAAGGGTGAAGCTTTCTTT	CASTGTLKGEAFF
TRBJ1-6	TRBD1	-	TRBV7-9	TGTGCCAGCAGCTTAGGAGACAGGGCCTATAATTCACCCCTCCACTTT	CASSLGDRAYNSPLHF
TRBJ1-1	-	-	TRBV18	TGTGCCAGCTCGCAAAGGACTCCGGGCACTGAAGCTTTCTTT	CASSQRTPGTEAFF
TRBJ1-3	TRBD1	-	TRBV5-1	TGCGCCAGCAGCTTACAACTTGCAGGGGGACCGGCGGGAAACACCATATATTTT	CASSLQLAGGPAGNTIYF
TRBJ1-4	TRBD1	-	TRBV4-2	TGTGCCAGCAGCCAGTCCGGGACAGGGTCTGAAAAACTGTTTTTT	CASSQSGTGSEKLFF
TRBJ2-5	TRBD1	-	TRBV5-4	TGTGCCAGCAGCTTGAGGCAGGGGGCTGAGACCCAGTACTTC	CASSLRQGAETQYF
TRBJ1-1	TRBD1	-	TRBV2	TGTGCCAGCAGCCCCGGACAGGGGTGGGCTGAAGCTTTCTTT	CASSPGQGWAEAFF
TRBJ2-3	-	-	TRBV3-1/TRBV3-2	TGTGCCAGCAGCCAAACTCGGGGGAGCACAGATACGCAGTATTTT	CASSQTRGSTDTQYF
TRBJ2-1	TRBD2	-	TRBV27	TGTGCCAGCAGTCCGAAGAGCGGGGCCTTTTACAATGAGCAGTTCTTC	CASSPKSGAFYNEQFF
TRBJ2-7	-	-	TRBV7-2	TGTGCCAGCAGCGCATACACCGGGACACAGTACTTC	CASSAYTGTQYF
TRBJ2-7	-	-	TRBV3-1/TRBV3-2	TGTGCCAGCAGCCCCTCCGGGATCACCTACGAGCAGTACTTC	CASSPSGITYEQYF
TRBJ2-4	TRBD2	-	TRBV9	TGTGCCAGCAGCGTCAGCGGGACCGGGGGGAACATTCAGTACTTC	CASSVSGTGGNIQYF
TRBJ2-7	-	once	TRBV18	TGTGCCAGCTCACCACCGGGCGACTACGAGCAGTACTTC	CASSPPGDYEQYF
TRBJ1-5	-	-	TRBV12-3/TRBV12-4	TGTGCCAGCAGTTTTATGAGCAATCAGCCCCAGCATTTT	CASSFMSNQPQHF
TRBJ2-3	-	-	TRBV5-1	TGCGCCAGCAGCTCAGGCAGGGGCACAGATACGCAGTATTTT	CASSSGRGTDTQYF
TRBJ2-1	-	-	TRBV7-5	TGTGCCAGAAGCTTATTGGAGGCGATTAGGGATAATGAGCAGTTCTTC	CARSLLEAIRDNEQFF
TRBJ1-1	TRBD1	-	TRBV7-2	TGTGCCAGCAGCTCCCGGACAGGGAACACTGAAGCTTTCTTT	CASSSRTGNTEAFF
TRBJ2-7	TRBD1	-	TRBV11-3	TGTGCCAGCAGCTTACAGGGGGATCACGAGCAGTACTTC	CASSLQGDHEQYF
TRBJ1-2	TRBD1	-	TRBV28	TGTGCCAGCAGTTCGCCCCCGACAGGGGACTATGGCTACACCTTC	CASSSPPTGDYGYTF
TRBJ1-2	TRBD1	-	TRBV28	TGTGCCAGCAGTCCGGGGACAGGGTCCCCTTATGGCTACACCTTC	CASSPGTGSPYGYTF
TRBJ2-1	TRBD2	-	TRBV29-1	TGCAGCGTTTTTAGCGGGGGGGCCCACAATGAGCAGTTCTTC	CSVFSGGAHNEQFF
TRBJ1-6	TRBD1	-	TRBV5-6	TGTGCCAGCAGCTGGGGACAGGGGAGATCACCCCTCCACTTT	CASSWGQGRSPLHF
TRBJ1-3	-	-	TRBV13	TGTGCCAGCAGCTTAAACCGGGGACAAAACACCATATATTTT	CASSLNRGQNTIYF
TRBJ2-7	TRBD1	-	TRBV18	TGTGCCAGCTCAGGACAGGCGACTACCTACGAGCAGTACTTC	CASSGQATTYEQYF
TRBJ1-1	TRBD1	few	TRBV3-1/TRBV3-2	TGTGCCAGCAGCTCGACAGGGAAGGAAGCTTTCTTT	CASSSTGKEAFF
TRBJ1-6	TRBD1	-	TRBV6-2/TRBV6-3	TGTGCCAGCAGTTATGGGGGACAGGCCCCAAATTCACCCCTCCACTTT	CASSYGGQAPNSPLHF
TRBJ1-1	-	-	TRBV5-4	TGTGCCAGCAGCCGGAACAGAGATGAAGCTTTCTTT	CASSRNRDEAFF
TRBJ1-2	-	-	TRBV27	TGTGCCAGCAGTGGATATCGGAGGGAAGGCTACACCTTC	CASSGYRREGYTF
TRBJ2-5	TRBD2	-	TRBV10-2	TGCGCCAGCAGCAGACTAGCGGGGGGCTCGGAGACCCAGTACTTC	CASSRLAGGSETQYF
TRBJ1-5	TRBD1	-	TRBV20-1	TGCAGTGCCAGCCGGGACAGCCCCCAGCATTTT	CSASRDSPQHF
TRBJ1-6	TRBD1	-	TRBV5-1	TGCGCCAGCAGCCAGGGACAGGGGTGGTCACCCCTCCACTTT	CASSQGQGWSPLHF
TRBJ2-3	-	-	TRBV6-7	TGTGCCAGCAGTATACCCCGGGGGACCGAAGATACGCAGTATTTT	CASSIPRGTEDTQYF
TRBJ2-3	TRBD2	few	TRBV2	TGTGCCAGCAAAAGACTAGCGGGGACAGATACGCAGTATTTT	CASKRLAGTDTQYF
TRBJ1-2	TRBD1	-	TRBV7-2	TGTGCCAGCAGCCGGGACAGGAGCTATGGCTACACCTTC	CASSRDRSYGYTF
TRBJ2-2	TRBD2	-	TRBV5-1	TGCGCCAGCAGCTTGGTAATAAGCGGGGCTGACGCCGGGGAGCTGTTTTTT	CASSLVISGADAGELFF